These 8 T cell receptor beta chains came from one sample sequenced in a study of T cell responses to AZD1222 COVID-19 vaccine. Sequencing was performed with immunoSEQ multiplex PCR; in TCRdb, only in-frame clones are kept and a portion is missing. The table shows some 130,000 clones, with around 84% occurring only once. Sequenced here: peripheral blood, sampled on day 0 of AZD1222 vaccination. These receptors all come from an adult in good health.

The chain carries TRBV5-6 and TRBJ2-5; weak D call: TRBD2 (6 bases). V was clipped by 3 bases and J by 4 bases, with 19 bases between them. CDR3 length equals 16 residues. Germline CDR1 and CDR2: SGHDT and YYEEEE. CDR3 protein: CASSWIPGGPTETQYF. CDR3 nucleotides: TGTGCCAGCAGCTGGATCCCCGGGGGACCCACAGAGACCCAGTACTTC.

The rearrangement uses TRBV5-1 and TRBJ2-2; 9 nucleotides agree with TRBD1. This CDR3 has 16 amino acids. V lost 6 bases to trimming and J lost 5 bases; unmatched junction nucleotides: 11. The V gene's germline CDR1 is SGHRS and CDR2 YFSETQ. CDR3 in DNA: TGCGCCAGCACCTTCAGGACAGGGGCCTTAACCGGGGAGCTGTTTTTT. It yields the protein CASTFRTGALTGELFF.

J is TRBJ1-2 and V is TRBV5-5, with 9 bases identical to TRBD1. Germline V gene sequence: CDR1 SGHKS, CDR2 YYEKEE (reference sequence). The CDR3 spans 16 residues. V was pared by 2 bases and J by 3 bases, with 8 bases of the junction left unmatched. The CDR3 spells CASSLGTGRLDYGYTF. DNA for the CDR3: TGTGCCAGCAGCTTAGGGACAGGGCGGCTAGACTATGGCTACACCTTC.

The genes are TRBV6-6 and TRBJ1-1; 7 bases are a match to TRBD1. Germline V gene sequence: CDR1 MNHNY, CDR2 SVGAGI (reference sequence). This CDR3 is 15 amino acids long. J gave up 2 bases and V 7 bases, and 10 bases lay outside the gene matches. The CDR3 is CASIHSGQINTEAFF. The CDR3 region has the DNA TGTGCCAGCATCCACTCGGGACAGATTAACACTGAAGCTTTCTTT.

This chain connects TRBV30 to TRBJ1-2; the D gene is possibly TRBD1 (5 bases). The V end was cut by 2 bases, the J end by 3 bases, with 10 bases between. Germline assignment: CDR1 GTSNPN and CDR2 SVGIG (reference sequence). The length of the CDR3 is 13 residues. CDR3 DNA sequence: TGTGCCTGGAGTTTTCAGGGATACTATGGCTACACCTTC. As protein: CAWSFQGYYGYTF.

In nucleotides, the CDR3 is TGTGCCAGCAGCCAAGTTCCGCCGACTAGCGGGGGGGCCAGGCCCGGGGAGCTGTTTTTT. Translating gives CASSQVPPTSGGARPGELFF. The chain carries TRBV4-2 and TRBJ2-2; TRBD2 agrees at 14 bases. J lost 6 bases, V lost 1 base, and 13 bases had no gene match. The germline gives CDR1 LGHNA, CDR2 YNFKEQ. The CDR3 loop spans 20 amino acids.

The chain links TRBV5-4 to TRBJ1-1; a weak D match, TRBD1 (6 bases). V dropped 4 bases and J dropped 1 base, with 17 bases sitting between them. CDR1 and CDR2 from the germline V gene are SGHNT and YYREEE (reference sequence). This CDR3 spans 16 amino acids. This chain's CDR3 is CASSVTWTERNTEAFF. DNA of the CDR3: TGTGCCAGCAGCGTGACCTGGACAGAGAGGAACACTGAAGCTTTCTTT. The full variable domain, completed using reference TRBV5-4 and TRBJ1-1, is ETGVTQSPTHLIKTRGQQVTLRCSSQSGHNTVSWYQQALGQGPQFIFQYYREEENGRGNFPPRFSGLQFPNYSSELNVNALELDDSALYLCASSVTWTERNTEAFFGQGTRLTVV.

This rearrangement joins TRBV3-1 (or the pseudogene TRBV3-2) to TRBJ2-3; a possible D gene is TRBD2 (6 bases). The CDR3 is 15 residues long. The V gene lost 3 bases and the J gene lost 5 bases, with 15 bases spanning the gap. Germline values: CDR1 LGHDT, CDR2 YNNKEL (reference sequence). CDR3 amino acids: CASSQRGEVGDTQYF. The CDR3 nucleotides read TGTGCCAGCAGCCAGCGCGGGGAAGTGGGAGATACGCAGTATTTT.